A single sample is the source of the 28 T cell receptor beta chains below, sequenced in a study of breast tumors, draining lymph nodes, adjacent tissues. Axillary draining lymph nodes of breast cancer patients supplied the node samples. Using its own MiXCR run on the multiplex PCR reads, TCRdb lists one record per CDR3 protein. The repertoire holds 200,000 or so distinct CDR3 sequences, with approximately 33% as singletons. Sequencing was performed on axillary lymph node tissue. These receptors came from a female donor with breast cancer. Some clones in this sample may be carry-over from other donors' samples.

As to this clonotype: Relative to the germline gene, one junction end is altered; a read error may explain this. The rearrangement links TRBV9 to TRBJ2-7; tentatively, D is TRBD1 (5 bases). Germline lookup yields CDR1 SGDLS and CDR2 YYNGEE. The CDR3 contains 14 residues. CDR3 nucleotides: TGCGCCAGCAGCGCCGTGACAGATTCCTACGAGCAGTCCTTC. Its protein is CASSAVTDSYEQSF.

This clonotype has a count of ten or more. The chain carries TRBV20-1 and TRBJ2-7; weak D call: TRBD2 (6 bases). V was pared by 3 bases and J by 1 base, with 13 bases between. The CDR3 totals 14 residues. Germline loops: CDR1 DFQATT, CDR2 SNEGSKA (reference sequence). The CDR3 sequence: CSASSGEGSYEQYF. CDR3 nucleotides: TGCAGTGCTAGTTCGGGAGAAGGATCCTACGAGCAGTACTTC.

This clonotype was seen many times. The V gene is TRBV20-1, the J gene TRBJ1-5; D is undetermined. V lost 2 bases to trimming and J lost 5 bases, with 10 bases between them. CDR3 size: 13 residues. CDR1 and CDR2 (germline): DFQATT, SNEGSKA (reference sequence). The CDR3 here is CSARIPDHQPQHF. For the CDR3, the DNA is TGCAGTGCTAGAATACCAGATCATCAGCCCCAGCATTTT.

On this clonotype: A clone one base away is much larger, so this may be a read error. V usage is TRBV6-2 or TRBV6-3 and J usage is TRBJ1-2; TRBD1 matches at 8 bases. Germline V gene data show CDR1 as MNHEY and CDR2 as SVGEGT. Trimming removed 10 bases from V and 4 bases from J; junction bases left unmatched: 8. This CDR3 has 13 residues. CDR3 sequence (DNA): TGTGCCAACAGGGGGGCAGGTAGCTATGGCTACACCTTC. Its translation is CANRGAGSYGYTF.

There are many counts of this clonotype. This chain joins TRBV7-9 and TRBJ1-2; TRBD1 aligns across 7 bases. J lost 1 base, V lost 4 bases, and 3 bases had no gene match. The CDR3 sequence is 14 residues long. Looked up from germline, CDR1 is SEHNR and CDR2 is FQNEAQ (reference sequence). The CDR3 is CASSSGQLNYGYTF. CDR3 DNA: TGTGCCAGCAGCTCGGGACAGCTTAACTATGGCTACACCTTC.

The table lists this clonotype with many counts. The chain couples TRBV10-3 to TRBJ2-1; TRBD2 agrees at 10 bases. The CDR3 is made up of 15 amino acids. Trimming at V came to 6 bases and at J to 10 bases, leaving 12 bases not matched to a gene. Germline V gene data show CDR1 as ENHRY and CDR2 as SYGVKD. The CDR3 loop reads CAISAIAGGPPEQFF. The DNA for the CDR3 is TGTGCCATCAGCGCCATAGCGGGAGGTCCCCCCGAGCAGTTCTTC.

This clonotype was picked up many times. This chain joins TRBV20-1 and TRBJ2-3, with 11 positions matching TRBD2. This CDR3 comprises 15 residues. Germline-derived CDR1 and CDR2 are DFQATT and SNEGSKA (reference sequence). V shed 5 bases and J 5 bases; nucleotides not matched to a gene: 9. CDR3 coding DNA: TGCAGTGCTGCCCGTAGCGGGGGGGCAGTAGATACGCAGTATTTT. Translation gives CSAARSGGAVDTQYF.

This clonotype was detected ten times or more. V gene TRBV4-3 combines with J gene TRBJ2-2; 8 nucleotides line up with TRBD1. The length of the CDR3 is 15 residues. Losses at the gene ends were 3 bases for V and 7 bases for J; bases not matched to a gene: 7. The germline V gene encodes CDR1 LGHNA and CDR2 YSLEER. The CDR3 protein is CASSHIQGGDGELFF. The CDR3 nucleotides read TGCGCCAGCAGCCATATACAGGGGGGTGACGGGGAGCTGTTTTTT.

The table lists this clonotype with a few counts. The chain employs TRBV19 and TRBJ2-3; D uncertain. Trimming took 3 bases from V and 4 from J, leaving 8 bases between them. Germline values: CDR1 LNHDA, CDR2 SQIVND (reference sequence). The CDR3 is 13 residues long. CDR3 in amino acids: CASSILQADTQYF. In nucleotides, the CDR3 is TGTGCCAGTAGTATCCTGCAAGCAGATACGCAGTATTTT.

This clonotype was recorded many times. V usage is TRBV5-1 and J usage is TRBJ2-1, with D uncertain. The CDR3 consists of 14 residues. Per the germline V gene, CDR1 is SGHRS and CDR2 is YFSETQ. Trimming pared 4 bases from V and 0 bases from J, leaving 8 bases between. The CDR3 DNA sequence: TGCGCCAGCAGCAGGGCCAGCTCCTACAATGAGCAGTTCTTC. This encodes CASSRASSYNEQFF.

This clonotype was found many times. This rearrangement joins TRBV4-1 to TRBJ2-1, with D tentatively TRBD2 (6 bases). Trimming took 1 base from V and 5 from J, leaving 18 bases between them. CDR1 is MGHRA and CDR2 is YSYEKL in the germline V gene. This CDR3 contains 17 residues. CDR3 protein: CASSQGIGGAGDNEQFF. The CDR3 coding sequence is TGCGCCAGCAGCCAAGGTATAGGAGGGGCCGGGGACAATGAGCAGTTCTTC.

About this clonotype: A read error may be the cause here, since a much bigger clone is one base away. The chain joins TRBV7-3 to TRBJ2-3; a possible D gene is TRBD2 (7 bases). Looked up from germline, CDR1 is SGHTA and CDR2 is FQGTGA. The CDR3 contains 17 residues. Deletions cut 5 bases from V and 10 bases from J, with 28 bases between. DNA of the CDR3: TGTGCCAGCAGCCCAGGGGCTAGCGGCCACGGAGGTGATCCGCAGTATTTT. Translating it yields CASSPGASGHGGDPQYF.

This clonotype appeared many times. The gene calls are TRBV5-6 and TRBJ2-7, with TRBD1 matching over 9 bases. CDR1 and CDR2 from the germline V gene are SGHDT and YYEEEE. With V trimmed by 1 base and J by 5 bases, 4 bases remained unmatched. The CDR3 is made up of 14 amino acids. The CDR3 loop is CASSLRTGVDEQYF. CDR3 bases: TGTGCCAGCAGCTTGAGGACAGGGGTCGACGAGCAGTACTTC.

This clonotype was counted many times. The chain uses TRBV7-3 and TRBJ2-6; 11 bases line up with TRBD2. Trimming at V came to 5 bases and at J to 1 base, leaving 16 bases not matched to a gene. The CDR3 runs to 21 residues. Germline CDR1 and CDR2: SGHTA and FQGTGA. The CDR3 is CASSHRGLAGLGGSGANVLTF. The CDR3 coding sequence is TGTGCCAGCAGCCACCGAGGACTAGCGGGCTTAGGGGGGTCTGGGGCCAACGTCCTGACTTTC.

There are many counts of this clonotype. The gene calls are TRBV29-1 and TRBJ2-7; TRBD1 agrees at 7 bases. The germline CDR1 and CDR2 sequences are SQVTM and ANQGSEA. V gave up 6 bases and J gave up 3 bases; unmatched junction bases: 8. The CDR3 is made up of 13 amino acids. CDR3 in amino acids: CSVSLTGNYEQYF. The DNA for the CDR3 is TGCAGCGTGTCCTTGACAGGGAACTACGAGCAGTACTTC.

This clonotype has ten or more counts. V usage is TRBV5-1 and J usage is TRBJ2-1; 9 nucleotides align to TRBD1. The CDR3 loop spans 14 amino acids. Germline V gene lookup returns CDR1 SGHRS and CDR2 YFSETQ. Trimming took 4 bases from V and 7 from J; bases not matched to a gene: 6. The CDR3 DNA reads as TGCGCCAGCAGCCTCAGGACAGGGGATAATGAGCAGTTCTTC. The encoded protein is CASSLRTGDNEQFF.

The V gene is TRBV6-5, the J gene TRBJ2-1, with 7 bases lining up with TRBD2. The junction had 9 bases not matched to a gene; V was cut back by 10 bases and J by 0 bases. CDR3 length equals 15 residues. Per the germline V gene, CDR1 is MNHEY and CDR2 is SVGAGI. The CDR3 sequence is CANRLAVSSYNEQFF. The DNA of the CDR3 is TGTGCCAACAGGCTAGCGGTCAGCTCCTACAATGAGCAGTTCTTC.

The CDR3 DNA sequence: TGCAGTGCTAGCAAGGGGGTCAATCAGCCCCAGTACTTC. Its translation is CSASKGVNQPQYF. The chain combines TRBV20-1 with TRBJ2-5, with D perhaps TRBD1 (6 bases). V was clipped by 3 bases and J by 9 bases, with 17 bases between them. There are 13 residues in the CDR3. Germline assignment: CDR1 DFQATT and CDR2 SNEGSKA (reference sequence).

The chain carries TRBV6-5 and TRBJ2-6; 10 bases match TRBD1. CDR3 size: 19 residues. Germline-derived CDR1 and CDR2 are MNHEY and SVGAGI. J gave up 3 bases and V 6 bases, and 14 bases lay outside the gene matches. The CDR3 loop reads CASRVTRTGGWYGANVLTF. CDR3 bases: TGTGCCAGCAGAGTTACCCGGACAGGGGGGTGGTATGGGGCCAACGTCCTGACTTTC.

This clonotype appeared once. This may stem from a read error, because a much larger clone lies one nucleotide away. The rearrangement joins TRBV6-2 or TRBV6-3 to TRBJ2-7; D call uncertain. This CDR3 is 13 amino acids long. In germline, CDR1 is MNHEY, CDR2 SVGEGT. V was clipped by 2 bases and J by 10 bases, with 15 bases between them. CDR3 in amino acids: CASSYMEDQAQYF. CDR3 sequence (DNA): TGTGCCAGCAGTTACATGGAAGACCAAGCCCAGTACTTC.

This clonotype was seen repeatedly, ten times or more. The rearrangement uses TRBV10-3 and TRBJ1-2; 8 bases align to TRBD1. V shed 3 bases and J 8 bases; nucleotides not matched to a gene: 5. The CDR3 has 13 amino acids. Looked up from germline, CDR1 is ENHRY and CDR2 is SYGVKD. CDR3 sequence (DNA): TGTGCCATCAGTGAAGAGACAGGGGACGGCTACACCTTC. This translates into CAISEETGDGYTF.

On this clonotype itself: A much larger clone lies one base from this, so it may be a read error. This chain connects TRBV19 to TRBJ2-1; D unclear. CDR1 is LNHDA and CDR2 is SQIVND in the germline V gene (reference sequence). Deletions cut 3 bases from V and 6 bases from J, with 9 bases between. This CDR3 is built from 13 residues. The chain's CDR3 is CASSIPPLNEQFF. The CDR3 DNA follows: TGTGCCAGTAGTATCCCGCCCCTCAATGAGCAGTTCTTC.

A remark on this clonotype: The conserved final phenylalanine or tryptophan is absent from the CDR3, which likely points to a read error. The limits of the CDR3 on the DNA are not certain, so only TCRdb's listed CDR3 is given. V usage is TRBV7-2 and J usage is TRBJ1-5. Germline V CDR1 and CDR2: SGHTA, FQGNSA. The CDR3 has 8 amino acids, counting both end residues. CDR3 protein: CASSPRQV.

This clonotype is categorized as medium-sized. V and J are TRBV2 and TRBJ1-4; 10 bases fit TRBD1. This CDR3 contains 16 residues. Germline V gene sequence: CDR1 SNHLY, CDR2 FYNNEI. Germline trimming cut 7 bases from V and 2 bases from J; bases unmatched to any gene: 7. The CDR3 spells CASTGDRGYTNEKLFF. CDR3 DNA sequence: TGTGCCAGCACAGGGGACAGGGGTTATACTAATGAAAAACTGTTTTTT.

This clonotype was found many times. This chain uses TRBV7-2 with TRBJ2-3; D remains unclear. V shed 5 bases and J shed 3 bases, with 3 bases lying between them. The CDR3 totals 11 residues. Per germline, CDR1 SGHTA and CDR2 FQGNSA. The CDR3 sequence is CASSTTDTQYF. In DNA, the CDR3 is TGTGCCAGCAGCACTACAGATACGCAGTATTTT.

This clonotype was recorded once. This chain links TRBV10-3 with TRBJ1-2, with 7 bases that match TRBD1. Per the germline V gene, CDR1 is ENHRY and CDR2 is SYGVKD. V shed 6 bases, J shed 3 bases, and the junction held 4 bases outside the gene matches. The CDR3 totals 13 residues. The CDR3 loop reads CAIRFGTDYGYTF. CDR3 bases: TGTGCCATCAGGTTCGGGACAGACTATGGCTACACCTTC.

Regarding this clonotype: At one end the junction does not follow the germline gene, possibly because of a read error. The rearrangement joins TRBV4-3 to TRBJ2-7, with D tentatively TRBD2 (7 bases). The CDR3 length is 16 residues. The V gene's germline CDR1 is LGHNA and CDR2 YSLEER. CDR3 sequence reads: CASSQDPGGWGDEQHF. CDR3 coding DNA: TGCGCCAGCAGCCAAGACCCGGGGGGCTGGGGGGACGAGCAGCACTTC.

Ten or more counts support this clonotype. The chain employs TRBV20-1 and TRBJ2-3, with 11 positions matching TRBD2. CDR1 and CDR2 from the germline V gene are DFQATT and SNEGSKA (reference sequence). This CDR3 has 15 residues. Trimming at V came to 0 bases and at J to 6 bases, leaving 5 bases not matched to a gene. The CDR3 sequence: CSARDSGRAGDTQYF. The CDR3 coding sequence is TGCAGTGCTAGAGATAGCGGGAGGGCTGGTGATACGCAGTATTTT.